This T cell receptor beta chain originates from a study of radiotherapy plus CTLA-4 blockade in lung cancer. Study results and caveats: Reports identified early blood T cell clone dynamics, with interferon-beta, as the best response predictor. Blood-borne expansion of tumor-derived TCR clones followed radiotherapy plus ipilimumab.

As to this clone: Its antigen remains unknown.

Sequenced by immunoSEQ multiplex PCR; TCRdb stores in-frame clones only, minus some. The sample lists 39,000 or so clones; about 80% were seen once. The sequencing used peripheral blood, collected from a patient treated with radiotherapy plus ipilimumab. This TCR was sampled from a human donor with non-small cell lung cancer who had stable disease on radiotherapy plus ipilimumab.

CDR3 loop: CASSSRDGGNTIYF. CDR3 nucleotides: TGTGCCAGCAGTTCTCGGGACGGCGGAAACACCATATATTTT. The chain carries TRBV6-5 and TRBJ1-3; D may be TRBD1 (5 bases). V lost 4 bases and J lost 4, with 11 bases in between. CDR3 length: 14 amino acids. CDR1 MNHEY and CDR2 SVGAGI come from the germline V gene.